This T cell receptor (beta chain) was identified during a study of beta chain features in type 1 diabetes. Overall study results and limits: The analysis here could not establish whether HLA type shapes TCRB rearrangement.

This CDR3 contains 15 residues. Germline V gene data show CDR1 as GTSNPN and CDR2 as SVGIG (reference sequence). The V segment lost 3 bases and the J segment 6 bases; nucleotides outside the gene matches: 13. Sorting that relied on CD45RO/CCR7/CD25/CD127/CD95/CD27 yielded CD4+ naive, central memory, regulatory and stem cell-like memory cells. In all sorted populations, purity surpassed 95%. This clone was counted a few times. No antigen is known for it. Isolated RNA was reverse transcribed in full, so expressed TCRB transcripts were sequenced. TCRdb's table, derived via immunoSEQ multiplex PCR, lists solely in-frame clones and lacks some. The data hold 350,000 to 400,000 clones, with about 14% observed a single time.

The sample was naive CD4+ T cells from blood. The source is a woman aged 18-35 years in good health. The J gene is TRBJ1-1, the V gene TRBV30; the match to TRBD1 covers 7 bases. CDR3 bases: TGTGCCTGGAGCAGGGGACAGCCGGGTCCCCCTGAAGCTTTCTTT. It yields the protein CAWSRGQPGPPEAFF.